This TCR beta chain was captured by sequencing in a study of T cell responses to AZD1222 COVID-19 vaccine. At the level of the study: Doses given second, at about 4 or about 12 weeks, were pooled.

This clone was found once. Clones were read by immunoSEQ multiplex PCR, and TCRdb kept only the in-frame ones, dropping some. The sample shows 120,000 to 150,000 clones, roughly 88% of them seen only once. The CDR3 spans 11 residues. Germline V gene sequence: CDR1 DFQATT, CDR2 SNEGSKA (reference sequence). V was trimmed by 3 bases and J by 7 bases, leaving 10 bases between them. Here the sequenced sample was peripheral blood, taken on day 0 of AZD1222 vaccination. The TCR comes from an adult in good health. The chain couples TRBV20-1 to TRBJ2-7; D gene uncertain. The CDR3 DNA reads as TGCAGTGCTAGGGGCCTGCATGAGCAGTACTTC. Protein sequence: CSARGLHEQYF.